This T cell receptor beta chain appears in the sequencing data of a study of stem cell transplantation in POMP-related autoinflammatory disease. The CDR3 consists of 17 residues. Germline CDR1 and CDR2: LNHDA and SQIVND (reference sequence). This clone was seen a single time. The data were produced by immunoSEQ multiplex PCR, yet TCRdb's version contains in-frame clones alone and is incomplete. Of tens of thousands of clones listed, approximately 85% are singletons. This clonotype was obtained from a human donor with POMP-related autoinflammation and immune dysregulation (PRAID). The sample consisted of CD4+ T cells from PBMCs, taken before stem cell transplantation. The rearrangement links TRBV19 to TRBJ2-5; D unclear. The J call is doubtful: the DNA matches TRBJ2-7 better. The CDR3 DNA is TGTGCCAGTAGTATTTCTCACACGTTGACGAATCCCTACGAGCAGTACTTC. This encodes CASSISHTLTNPYEQYF.